The clone carrying this TCR beta chain was detected ten times or more. What it binds is unknown. The sample is drawn from a study of blood T cells in healthy people across ages. The wider study: Per every two T cells, about one barcoded beta molecule was captured by template switching. General study findings and limits: Getting older went along with TCR beta diversity per million T cells dropping roughly linearly. Estimated diversity, derived from one million T cells, was regarded as an underestimate.

Primers used in a second PCR of about 7 to 12 cycles were a sample-barcoded 5' primer and a J-beta primer mix. Every cDNA molecule carried a tag from a template-switch adaptor bearing 12 random nucleotides. TCRdb called the 5' RACE reads again in MiXCR, with one record for every CDR3 protein. The sample lists around 900,000 distinct CDR3 sequences, roughly 26% seen once, with 15% to 20% in the top ten. The CDR3 runs to 16 residues. Germline CDR1 LGHNA, CDR2 YSLEER. The V gene end was trimmed by 5 bases and the J gene end by 7 bases; junction bases not matched to a gene: 16. Input material: blood. This TCR was sampled from a woman older than 75 in good health. This chain connects TRBV4-3 to TRBJ1-1; TRBD1 aligns across 7 bases. The CDR3 sequence is CASSVATGARMGEAFF. The CDR3 nucleotides are TGCGCCAGCAGCGTAGCCACAGGGGCCCGTATGGGTGAAGCTTTCTTT.